This T cell receptor beta chain was identified in a study of T-cell memory formation after mild COVID-19. J gave up 7 bases and V 0 bases, and 5 bases lay outside the gene matches. The CDR3 totals 14 residues. Germline CDR1 LGHDT, CDR2 YNNKEL (reference sequence). TCRdb re-analysed the 5' RACE reads in MiXCR, keeping a single row per CDR3 protein. The repertoire holds hundreds of thousands of distinct CDR3 sequences, with 23% as singletons. The study, taken as a whole, reports: Researchers found some responding clones in pre-infection memory, a sign that cross-reactive memory joined.

Of note for this clonotype: Its specificity is unknown.

This receptor was obtained from an adult woman who had mild COVID-19 (a few samples of this study predate the infection). Cell type and time point are not known. V gene TRBV3-1 combines with J gene TRBJ1-1; 7 bases are a match to TRBD1. Sequencing input: PBMCs or a T cell subset sorted from them (not recorded which). As DNA, the CDR3 is TGTGCCAGCAGCCAAGACCCAGGGGGAAATGAAGCTTTCTTT. This translates into CASSQDPGGNEAFF.